This TCR beta chain was observed in a study of PD-1 and CTLA-4 blockade in melanoma (dated by TCRdb to the early 2020s). General notes on the study: The study compared how PD-1 blockade and CTLA-4 blockade affected the melanoma-reactive CD8 T cell response in patients with melanoma.

Receptors were amplified or captured by the immunoSEQ multiplex PCR assay. TCRdb carries this immuneACCESS record with in-frame sequences only. Its versions omit some clonotypes, under half of them owing to an unresolved V gene in the studies checked, with the rest unexplained. Across this sample there are some 29,000 clones, with approximately 88% seen only once. The ten largest clones add up to over 7% of the sample. As for this clone: The antigen it binds to is not known. The input lacks base qualities; no much larger clone sits a single base away.

The CDR3 runs 17 residues from the cysteine to the phenylalanine. Just CDR3 DNA is preserved here, 51 bases in frame from base 1. V lost 3 bases and J lost 0 bases, and the count of bases not matched to a germline gene is 7. Sequences SGHNT (CDR1) and YYREEE (CDR2) are obtained from the germline V gene (reference sequence). The receptor chain draws on TRBV5-4 and TRBJ1-4; 8 central nucleotides agree with TRBD1. The TCR originated in a human donor with melanoma. The sequencing used CD8+ T cells from peripheral blood, collected before anti-PD-1 treatment. The bases are TGTGCCAGCAGCTCTGGACAGGGAGAACCAACTAATGAAAAACTGTTTTTT. This codes for CASSSGQGEPTNEKLFF.